These T cell receptor beta chains were read from a single sample in a study of PD-L1 blockade in urothelial cancer. Data came from immunoSEQ multiplex PCR; TCRdb stores just in-frame clones and leaves some out. The table has fewer than 75,000 clones, 85% to 90% seen once. The sample consisted of PBMCs, taken around atezolizumab (anti-PD-L1) treatment. The receptor source for this set is a man aged 70 or older with urothelial cancer. The CDR3 runs from the conserved cysteine through the conserved F or W. Each record gives: V gene, clone size, D gene, J gene, CDR3 protein, CDR3 DNA. D genes are given only for firm matches. Rows give clone size only sometimes, using once, few, many, or a class for an expanded clone.

TRBV29-1	-	TRBD1	TRBJ2-7	CSVVTGAYEQYF	TGCAGCGTTGTGACAGGGGCCTACGAGCAGTACTTC
TRBV6-1	-	-	TRBJ1-4	CASSERRVEKLFF	TGTGCCAGCAGTGAGAGGCGGGTAGAAAAACTGTTTTTT
TRBV9	-	-	TRBJ2-7	CASSVGTTLYEQYF	TGTGCCAGCAGCGTAGGGACTACCCTATACGAGCAGTACTTC
TRBV11-2	-	-	TRBJ2-5	CASSPRLGPETQYF	TGTGCCAGCAGCCCCAGACTAGGGCCGGAGACCCAGTACTTC
TRBV6-1	-	-	TRBJ1-3	CASSDWAGGSF	-
TRBV5-1	-	-	TRBJ2-3	CASSQGISSTDTQYF	TGCGCCAGCAGCCAGGGGATATCTAGCACAGATACGCAGTATTTT
TRBV6-5	-	TRBD2	TRBJ2-3	CASKAGLSTDTQYF	TGTGCCAGCAAAGCGGGACTAAGCACAGATACGCAGTATTTT
TRBV11-2	-	TRBD1	TRBJ2-1	CASSFGQGPFF	TGTGCCAGCAGCTTCGGACAGGGGCCGTTCTTC
TRBV13	once	TRBD2	TRBJ2-1	CASSFVVGTSERKSSYNEQFF	TGTGCCAGCAGCTTCGTAGTTGGGACTAGCGAACGTAAGAGCTCCTACAATGAGCAGTTCTTC
TRBV5-4	once	-	TRBJ1-2	CASSQAANYGYTF	TGTGCCAGCAGCCAGGCTGCTAACTATGGCTACACCTTC
TRBV7-3	-	TRBD2	TRBJ2-3	CASSLTFKSGRDTQYF	TGTGCCAGCAGCTTAACGTTTAAGAGCGGGAGGGATACGCAGTATTTT
TRBV9	-	-	TRBJ2-3	CASSAGHSTDTQYF	TGTGCCAGCAGCGCAGGGCATAGCACAGATACGCAGTATTTT
TRBV7-2	-	-	TRBJ2-5	CASSLASSSALLETQYF	TGTGCCAGCAGCTTAGCTTCTAGCTCCGCTCTTCTGGAGACCCAGTACTTC
TRBV4-1	-	-	TRBJ2-1	CASSQEPRTYNEQFF	TGCGCCAGCAGCCAAGAACCACGCACTTACAATGAGCAGTTCTTC
TRBV11-2	-	-	TRBJ1-1	CASSPQQDTEAFF	TGTGCCAGCAGCCCCCAGCAGGACACTGAAGCTTTCTTT
TRBV15	-	-	TRBJ2-3	CATSRESPGQTPDTQYF	TGTGCCACCAGCAGGGAATCCCCAGGACAGACCCCAGATACGCAGTATTTT
TRBV6-6	-	-	TRBJ2-2	CASSSRNTGELFF	TGTGCCAGCAGTTCCCGGAACACCGGGGAGCTGTTTTTT
TRBV9	-	TRBD2	TRBJ2-1	CASSVETGGINNEQFF	TGTGCCAGCAGCGTAGAGACGGGGGGAATAAACAATGAGCAGTTCTTC
TRBV7-9	-	-	TRBJ2-3	CASRRDRSDTQYF	TGTGCCAGCAGGAGGGATCGCTCAGATACGCAGTATTTT
TRBV5-1	-	-	TRBJ2-7	CASSFGSPGEQYFF	-
TRBV29-1	-	-	TRBJ1-1	CSVDRGANTEAFF	TGCAGCGTTGATCGGGGGGCCAACACTGAAGCTTTCTTT